Shown below are 3 T cell receptor beta chains from a single sample sequenced in a study of T cell responses to AZD1222 COVID-19 vaccine listed by TCRdb under 2021. The time point label for this specimen denotes: baseline before first vaccination. Library preparation employed the immunoSEQ multiplex PCR assay. In its TCRdb copy, this immuneACCESS table keeps in-frame sequences only and misses some clones. Where compared with another copy, unresolved V genes explain less than half of these, and the others have no known cause. For this sample there are some 110,000 clones; about 86% appear just once. Around 9.9% of the sample is taken by the ten largest. Sample: peripheral blood, taken on day 0 of AZD1222 vaccination. The origin of the receptors is an adult in good health.

The chain carries TRBV24-1 and TRBJ2-4, with 11 bases fitting TRBD1. Germline V gene data show CDR1 as KGHDR and CDR2 as SFDVKD. The junction had 4 bases not matched to a gene; V was cut back by 3 bases and J by 7 bases. This CDR3 spans 15 amino acids. The chain's CDR3 is CATSDTGTGGNIQYF. The CDR3 DNA follows: TGTGCCACCAGTGATACCGGGACAGGGGGTAACATTCAGTACTTC.

The chain is built from TRBV6-6 and TRBJ1-4; D possibly corresponds to TRBD1 (6 bases). Between the trimmed V and J ends, which lost 4 bases and 3 bases, there was a span of 6 bases. Germline V lookup: CDR1 MNHNY, CDR2 SVGAGI (reference sequence). This CDR3 has 13 amino acids. DNA of the CDR3: TGTGCCAGCAGTTGGACAGCTAATGAAAAACTGTTTTTT. Its translation: CASSWTANEKLFF.

The chain joins TRBV11-2 to TRBJ2-2; D is unresolved. Germline loops: CDR1 SGHAT, CDR2 FQNNGV. V was cut by 0 bases and J by 6 bases, with 8 bases left in between. This CDR3 comprises 14 residues. CDR3 protein: CASSLDLWAGELFF. The CDR3 DNA sequence: TGTGCCAGCAGCTTAGATCTGTGGGCCGGGGAGCTGTTTTTT. Full variable domain (remainder filled in from reference TRBV11-2 and TRBJ2-2): EAGVAQSPRYKIIEKRQSVAFWCNPISGHATLYWYQQILGQGPKLLIQFQNNGVVDDSQLPKDRFSAERLKGVDSTLKIQPAKLEDSAVYLCASSLDLWAGELFFGEGSRLTVL.